A selection of T cell receptor beta chains follows, all from one sample in a study of post-analysis software for immune sequencing data. TCRdb reprocessed the PCR reads via MiXCR and lists one record per CDR3 protein. This sample has about 770,000 distinct CDR3 sequences; roughly 46% occur once, and the top ten carry roughly 4.9%. The material sequenced was blood. The receptor set was obtained from a girl aged 10-17 years with multiple sclerosis. Both conserved end residues are part of each CDR3. A D gene is named only where the DNA matches it firmly. Only part of the rows carry a size: once, few, many, or a class if the clone is expanded.

TRBJ2-7 TRBD2 TRBV14 16 NA TGTGCCAGCAGCCAATCTGGACTAGCGAGATCCTACGAGCAGTACTTC CASSQSGLARSYEQYF
TRBJ2-3 NA TRBV7-2 13 NA TGTGCCAGCAGCCCCTCCCAAGGAGATACGCAGTATTTT CASSPSQGDTQYF
TRBJ2-4 TRBD2 TRBV11-1 16 few TGTGCCAGCAGCTTCGGAGCGGGAGGGCCCAAAAACATTCAGTACTTC CASSFGAGGPKNIQYF
TRBJ1-1 NA TRBV6-5 14 NA TGTGCCAGCAGGGCCCGGGAGGGGGGCGCTGAAGCTTTCTTT CASRAREGGAEAFF
TRBJ2-3 TRBD2 TRBV29-1 11 once TGCAGCGTCGTGACTAGCGGGAAGGCGTATTTT CSVVTSGKAYF
TRBJ1-2 NA TRBV15 14 NA TGTGCCACCAGCAGGCGGACGCCGGGAGATGGCTACACCTTC CATSRRTPGDGYTF
TRBJ2-1 TRBD2 TRBV10-1 16 NA TGCGCCAGCAGTGAGTCACTAGCGGCTTCCTACAATGAGCAGTTCTTC CASSESLAASYNEQFF
TRBJ2-5 TRBD1 TRBV12-3/TRBV12-4 15 NA TGTGCCAGCAGTTTAGCGGGACAGGGTCAAGAGACCCAGTACTTC CASSLAGQGQETQYF
TRBJ1-2 NA TRBV9 16 once TGTGCCAGCAGCGTATTGGATACGGACCCTATTGTGGGCTACACCTTC CASSVLDTDPIVGYTF
TRBJ2-5 TRBD2 TRBV4-1 19 once TGCGCCAGCAGCCAAGATGGAGTAGCGGGAGTGAAAGGCGGAGAGACCCAGTACTTC CASSQDGVAGVKGGETQYF
TRBJ2-1 TRBD2 TRBV3-1 13 NA TGTGCCAGCAGCCAAGACCCAAGCGGGAGTTGGTTCTTC CASSQDPSGSWFF
TRBJ1-2 NA TRBV24-1 16 NA TGTGCCACCAGTGATCCGGACAGCCCAAGGCCCTATGGCTACACCTTC CATSDPDSPRPYGYTF
TRBJ1-1 TRBD1 TRBV29-1 14 NA TGCAGCGTTGGACAGGGGCGATGGAACACTGAAGCTTTCTTT CSVGQGRWNTEAFF
TRBJ2-7 TRBD2 TRBV11-2 14 few TGTGCCAGCAGCTCGGGACTAGCGGGACACGAGCAGTACTTC CASSSGLAGHEQYF
TRBJ2-3 TRBD2 TRBV20-1 16 NA TGCAGTGCTAGAGACCCCCGGTCCAGCGGGAGGTCTACGCAGTATTTT CSARDPRSSGRSTQYF
TRBJ2-2 NA TRBV3-1 15 few TGTGCCAGCAGCCAAGTTGAATCTAAAGTGGGGGAGCTGTTTTTT CASSQVESKVGELFF
TRBJ2-1 NA TRBV11-3 15 few TGTGCCAGCAGCTTAGATCCGTCGCGGGGCAATGAGCAGTTCTTC CASSLDPSRGNEQFF
TRBJ2-5 NA TRBV7-9 11 NA TGTGCCAGCAGCTCCGGCCAGACCCAGTACTTC CASSSGQTQYF
TRBJ1-2 NA TRBV27 16 NA TGTGCCAGCAGTTATAATCCGGGGGGCCCCGGTAATGGCTACACCTTC CASSYNPGGPGNGYTF
TRBJ2-3 NA TRBV20-1 13 NA TGCAGCCTCAACGGACAGAGCACAGATACGCAGTATTTT CSLNGQSTDTQYF
TRBJ2-7 TRBD2 TRBV10-3 15 NA TGTGCCATCAGTGAATGGCTAGCGGTCGTCTACGAGCAGTACTTC CAISEWLAVVYEQYF
TRBJ2-1 NA TRBV15 17 NA TGTGCCACCAGCAGTGGGTCCTTCTCACCCTCCTACAATGAGCAGTTCTTC CATSSGSFSPSYNEQFF
TRBJ2-7 NA TRBV11-2 14 few TGTGCCAGCAGCCTAGAGTATGGCATACACGAGCAGTACTTC CASSLEYGIHEQYF
TRBJ2-1 TRBD1 TRBV5-1 15 NA TGCGCCAGCAGTAAGACCGGGACAGGGGCCAATGAGCAGTTCTTC CASSKTGTGANEQFF
TRBJ2-7 TRBD2 TRBV15 16 NA TGTGCCACCAGCAGAGGGACCAAGCGGGAGTCCTACGAGCAGTACTTC CATSRGTKRESYEQYF
TRBJ2-1 NA TRBV4-3 13 NA TGCGCCAGCAGCCAAGATTTAGCTAATCGGCAGTTCTTC CASSQDLANRQFF
TRBJ2-1 TRBD2 TRBV29-1 15 few TGCAGCGTTGAGGTTAGCGGGGGCTCCTACAATGAGCAGTTCTTC CSVEVSGGSYNEQFF
TRBJ2-7 TRBD2 TRBV15 16 NA TGTGCCACCAGCAGAGATCGGGCTAGCGGGAGTTTCGAGCAGTACTTC CATSRDRASGSFEQYF
TRBJ1-2 NA TRBV7-8 14 many TGTGCCAGCAGCTTTGAGGGCGTTGGCTATGGCTACACCTTC CASSFEGVGYGYTF